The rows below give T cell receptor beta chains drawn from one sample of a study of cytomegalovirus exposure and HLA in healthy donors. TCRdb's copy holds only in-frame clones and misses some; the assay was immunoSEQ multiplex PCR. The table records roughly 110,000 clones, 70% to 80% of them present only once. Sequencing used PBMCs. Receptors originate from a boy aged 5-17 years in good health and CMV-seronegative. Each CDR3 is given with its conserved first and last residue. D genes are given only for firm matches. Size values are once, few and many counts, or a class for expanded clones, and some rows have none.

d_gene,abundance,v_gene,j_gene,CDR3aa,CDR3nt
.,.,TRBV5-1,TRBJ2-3,CASSGRDTYTDTQYF,TGCGCCAGCAGCGGCCGGGACACTTACACAGATACGCAGTATTTT
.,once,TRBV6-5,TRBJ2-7,CASAGMDPHYEQYF,TGTGCCAGCGCCGGGATGGATCCTCACTACGAGCAGTACTTC
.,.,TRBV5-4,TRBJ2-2,CASSGGQNTGELFF,TGTGCCAGCAGCGGGGGACAGAACACCGGGGAGCTGTTTTTT
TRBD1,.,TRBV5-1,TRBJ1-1,CASRKTFGQGSAFF,TGCGCCAGCAGAAAGACTTTTGGACAGGGATCGGCTTTCTTT
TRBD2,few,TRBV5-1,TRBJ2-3,CASSLGVGGGTDTQYF,TGCGCCAGCAGCTTGGGAGTGGGGGGGGGCACAGATACGCAGTATTTT
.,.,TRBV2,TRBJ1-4,CASSEVQLSATNEKLFF,TGTGCCAGCAGTGAAGTCCAGCTGAGCGCAACTAATGAAAAACTGTTTTTT
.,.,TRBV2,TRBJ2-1,CASSESLSSYNEQFF,TGTGCCAGCAGTGAGTCACTAAGCTCCTACAATGAGCAGTTCTTC
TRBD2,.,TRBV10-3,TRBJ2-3,CAIKATSGGDTDTQYF,TGTGCCATCAAAGCGACTAGCGGGGGGGACACAGATACGCAGTATTTT
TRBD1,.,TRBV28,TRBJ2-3,CASSQPGQGRADTQYF,TGTGCCAGCAGTCAACCGGGACAGGGTAGGGCAGATACGCAGTATTTT
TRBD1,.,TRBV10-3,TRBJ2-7,CAISPPGQVYEQYF,TGTGCCATCAGTCCCCCCGGACAGGTCTACGAGCAGTACTTC
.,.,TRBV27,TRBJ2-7,CASSRTGYEQYF,TGTGCCAGCAGCCGTACGGGCTACGAGCAGTACTTC
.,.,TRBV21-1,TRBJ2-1,CASSPRDRVYNEQFF,TGTGCCAGCAGCCCCCGGGACAGGGTCTACAATGAGCAGTTCTTC
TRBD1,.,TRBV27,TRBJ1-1,CASSTFRQGNTEAFF,TGTGCCAGCAGTACCTTCCGACAGGGGAACACTGAAGCTTTCTTT
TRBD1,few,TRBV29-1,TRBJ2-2,CSVRDRNTGELFF,TGCAGCGTCCGGGACAGAAACACCGGGGAGCTGTTTTTT
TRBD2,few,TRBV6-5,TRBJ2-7,CASSSSGGLPYEQYF,TGTGCCAGCAGTTCTAGCGGGGGGCTGCCCTACGAGCAGTACTTC
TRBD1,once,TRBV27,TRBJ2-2,CASSWDRENTGELFF,TGTGCCAGCAGTTGGGACAGGGAAAACACCGGGGAGCTGTTTTTT
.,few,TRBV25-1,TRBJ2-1,CASSEVNGGQAFF,TGTGCCAGCAGTGAAGTCAACGGGGGGCAGGCGTTCTTC